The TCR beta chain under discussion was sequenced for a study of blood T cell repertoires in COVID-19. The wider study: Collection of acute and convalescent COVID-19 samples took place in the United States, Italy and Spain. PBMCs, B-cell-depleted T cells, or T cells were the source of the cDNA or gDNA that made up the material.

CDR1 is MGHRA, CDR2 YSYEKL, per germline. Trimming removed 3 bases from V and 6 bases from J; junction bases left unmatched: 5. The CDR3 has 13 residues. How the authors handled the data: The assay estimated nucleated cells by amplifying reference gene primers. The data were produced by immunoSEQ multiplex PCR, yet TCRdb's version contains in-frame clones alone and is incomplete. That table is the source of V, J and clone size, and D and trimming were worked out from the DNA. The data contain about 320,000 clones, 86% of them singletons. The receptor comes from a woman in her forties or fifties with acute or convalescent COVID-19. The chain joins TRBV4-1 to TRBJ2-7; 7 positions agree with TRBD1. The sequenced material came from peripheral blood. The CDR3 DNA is TGCGCCAGCAGCCATACAGGGGTCCCCGAGCAGTACTTC. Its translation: CASSHTGVPEQYF.